This TCR beta chain is drawn from a study of blood T cell repertoires in COVID-19. Study-wide context: Researchers got acute and convalescent COVID-19 samples from the United States, Italy and Spain. PBMCs, B-cell-depleted T cells, or T cells provided the cDNA or gDNA that made up the material.

Trimming shortened V by 0 bases and J by 0 bases, and 8 bases separated the two germline ends. CDR1 is LGHNA, CDR2 YSLEER, per germline. This CDR3 has 16 residues. As originally analysed: Reference gene primer amplification yielded estimated nucleated cell counts. This table comes from immunoSEQ multiplex PCR, and its TCRdb copy is limited to in-frame clones, with some not included. The D gene and trimming were derived from the DNA, and the V and J assignments and clone size from that table. The sample lists 200,000 to 300,000 clones, approximately 86% occurring once. The sequence came from a man aged 30-40 years with active or convalescent COVID-19. The V call is TRBV4-3, the J call TRBJ2-2, with D unclear. Sequences were obtained from peripheral blood. CDR3 sequence reads: CASSQEQSTNTGELFF. DNA for the CDR3: TGCGCCAGCAGCCAAGAGCAGTCCACGAACACCGGGGAGCTGTTTTTT.